These T cell receptor beta chains were read from a single sample in a study of blood T cell repertoires in COVID-19. Generated by immunoSEQ multiplex PCR, the TCRdb table keeps only in-frame clones and is missing some. The data show about 270,000 clones, with around 90% seen just once and approximately 3% held by the top ten. Material for sequencing was PBMCs or T cells enriched from blood (not recorded which). The origin of the receptors is a man aged 40-50 years who had been exposed to COVID-19. Both conserved end residues are part of each CDR3. Each record gives: V gene, clone size, J gene, CDR3 length, D gene, CDR3 DNA, CDR3 protein. D genes are given only for firm matches. Size is stated for part of the rows, as once, few or many counts, or as a class when the clone is expanded.

TRBV4-3	NA	TRBJ2-3	14	TRBD2	TGCGCCAGCAGCCCTACTAGCGGGGCCGATACGCAGTATTTT	CASSPTSGADTQYF
TRBV5-4	NA	TRBJ1-4	12	NA	TGTGCCAGCAGCGTACAGGGTGAAAAACTGTTTTTT	CASSVQGEKLFF
TRBV11-3	NA	TRBJ2-2	18	TRBD1	TGTGCCAGCAGCTTCCTCCGGGACAGGGGGTCGGTCACCGGGGAGCTGTTTTTT	CASSFLRDRGSVTGELFF
TRBV5-1	once	TRBJ2-1	14	TRBD2	TGCGCCAGCAGCCCAGGACTAGCGAGGGATGAGCAGTTCTTC	CASSPGLARDEQFF
TRBV4-1	many	TRBJ1-1	15	TRBD1	TGCGCCAGCAGCCAAGAGGGGACAGGGCGGACTGAAGCTTTCTTT	CASSQEGTGRTEAFF
TRBV9	NA	TRBJ1-6	14	NA	TGTGCCAGCAGCGTATTAGACAAAAATTCACCCCTCCACTTT	CASSVLDKNSPLHF
TRBV14	NA	TRBJ1-3	17	NA	TGTGCCAGCAGCCACTTTCTGGGTACCGGGGCTGGAAACACCATATATTTT	CASSHFLGTGAGNTIYF
TRBV20-1	NA	TRBJ2-1	14	TRBD1	TGCAGTGCTAGTTTAGGGACAGGGTTCCATGAGCAGTTCTTC	CSASLGTGFHEQFF
TRBV6-6	NA	TRBJ1-4	15	NA	TGTGCCAGCAGATCCCGAGGGAGTTCTAATGAAAAACTGTTTTTT	CASRSRGSSNEKLFF
TRBV11-3	NA	TRBJ1-1	14	NA	TGTGCCAGCAGCGCGACAGTCGGTAGCACTGAAGCTTTCTTT	CASSATVGSTEAFF
TRBV28	NA	TRBJ1-1	14	NA	TGTGCCAGCAGTTCCCCAGGGGAGGGCACTGAAGCTTTCTTT	CASSSPGEGTEAFF
TRBV14	NA	TRBJ1-1	17	NA	TGTGCCAGCAGCCAACCTTCACCCCTCAGGCGGAACACTGAAGCTTTCTTT	CASSQPSPLRRNTEAFF
TRBV27	NA	TRBJ1-2	13	TRBD1	TGTGCCAGCAGTTTATCGACAGGGTATGGCTACACCTTC	CASSLSTGYGYTF
TRBV28	NA	TRBJ1-1	12	NA	TGTGCCAGCAGTCCAAGGGGGACTGAAGCTTTCTTT	CASSPRGTEAFF
TRBV19	NA	TRBJ2-3	14	NA	TGTGCCAGTAGTGCTCCCTCGAGGACAGATACGCAGTATTTT	CASSAPSRTDTQYF
TRBV5-1	once	TRBJ1-1	15	TRBD1	TGCGCCAGCAGCTTATTCGAGGGGGCGAACACTGAAGCTTTCTTT	CASSLFEGANTEAFF